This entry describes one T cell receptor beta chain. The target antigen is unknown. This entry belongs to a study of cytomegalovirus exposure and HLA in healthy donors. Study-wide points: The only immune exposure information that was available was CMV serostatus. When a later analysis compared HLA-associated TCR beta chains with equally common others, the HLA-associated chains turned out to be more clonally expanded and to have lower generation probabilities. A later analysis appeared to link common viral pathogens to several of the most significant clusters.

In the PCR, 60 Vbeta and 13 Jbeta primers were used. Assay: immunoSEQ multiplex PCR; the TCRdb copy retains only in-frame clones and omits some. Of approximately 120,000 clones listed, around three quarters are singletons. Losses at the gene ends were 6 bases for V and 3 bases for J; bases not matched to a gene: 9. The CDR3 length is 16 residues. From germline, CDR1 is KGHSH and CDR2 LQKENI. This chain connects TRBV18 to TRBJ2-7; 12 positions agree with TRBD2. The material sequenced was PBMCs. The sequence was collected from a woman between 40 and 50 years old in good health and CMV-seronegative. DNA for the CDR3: TGTGCCAGCTCGCCTGAGGGACTAGCGGGTTACTACGAGCAGTACTTC. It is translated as CASSPEGLAGYYEQYF.